This T cell receptor (beta chain) was sequenced in a study of T cell changes during pregnancy in multiple sclerosis (dated by TCRdb to between 2017 and 2020). Notes on the research overall: The study examined how the T cell repertoire changed over the course of pregnancy in women with multiple sclerosis.

This clone was recorded only once. The antigen it binds to is not known. Base qualities are missing; no much larger clone stands one base away. V drops 4 bases and J drops 6 bases, leaving 10 bases in between. The CDR3 holds 13 amino acids from the cysteine to the phenylalanine. CDR3 DNA is the only sequence kept; it has 39 bases, read in frame from the first base. CDR1 and CDR2, per the germline V gene, are WSHSY and SAAADI. Library preparation was by the immunoSEQ multiplex PCR assay. Not all clones reach the TCRdb copy of this immuneACCESS table, which keeps in-frame sequences only. Checked studies attribute under half of the gap to unresolved V genes and leave the rest unexplained. Within this sample are 90,000 to 120,000 clones, with around 93% of them counted one time only. The ten largest clones capture about 0.78% of the sample.

This clonotype was sampled from a female donor in good health, enrolled as a control in a pregnancy study. The starting material was peripheral blood, obtained in the third trimester of pregnancy. The chain links TRBV10-2 with TRBJ2-1; 6 matching bases give a weak D call of TRBD1. The DNA sequence follows: TGCGCCAGCAGTGGGAACAGGGCCAATGAGCAGTTCTTC. The translation is CASSGNRANEQFF.